A selection of T cell receptor beta chains follows, all from one sample in a study of breast tumors, draining lymph nodes, adjacent tissues. MiXCR was run by TCRdb on the multiplex PCR reads, yielding one entry per CDR3 protein. The data contain roughly 120,000 distinct CDR3 sequences, 15% to 20% of them singletons. Sequencing was carried out using axillary lymph node tissue. The origin of the receptors is a female donor with breast cancer. Some clones in this sample may be carry-over from other donors' samples. CDR3s include the opening cysteine and the closing phenylalanine or tryptophan. Fields, in order: CDR3 protein, CDR3 DNA, D gene, clone size, V gene, J gene. A D gene is named only where the DNA matches it firmly. Clone size is not always given. Where it is, it says once, few, many or a class for expanded clones.

CASSTPEGGGYTF	TGTGCCAGCAGCACACCCGAGGGAGGAGGCTACACCTTC	.	many	TRBV7-2	TRBJ1-2
CASTPLAGGGTDTQYF	TGCGCCAGCACGCCTCTTGCGGGAGGGGGCACAGATACGCAGTATTTT	TRBD2	many	TRBV5-1	TRBJ2-3
CASSLRGGNTGELFF	TGCGCCAGCAGCTTGCGCGGGGGGAACACCGGGGAGCTGTTTTTT	TRBD2	many	TRBV5-1	TRBJ2-2
CASSVGLAGHQETQYF	TGTGCCAGCAGCGTAGGGCTAGCGGGGCACCAAGAGACCCAGTACTTC	TRBD2	.	TRBV9	TRBJ2-5
CASSFRAGEQFF	TGTGCCAGCAGCTTCAGGGCGGGTGAGCAGTTCTTC	.	many	TRBV7-2	TRBJ2-1
CASSELSNQPQHF	TGCGCCAGCAGTGAGCTCAGCAATCAGCCCCAGCATTTT	.	few	TRBV10-2	TRBJ1-5
CASSLVAGVGYGYTF	TGTGCCAGCAGCTTAGTGGCAGGGGTGGGCTATGGCTACACCTTC	.	many	TRBV7-2	TRBJ1-2
CASSEGSGGIYGYTF	TGTGCCAGCAGTGAAGGATCAGGGGGCATCTATGGCTACACCTTC	TRBD1	many	TRBV6-1	TRBJ1-2
CSVVPMSSYNEQFF	TGCAGCGTTGTTCCCATGAGCTCCTACAATGAGCAGTTCTTC	.	many	TRBV29-1	TRBJ2-1
CASSLGLQGGDNYGYTF	TGTGCCAGCAGCTTAGGTCTTCAGGGGGGGGATAACTATGGCTACACCTTC	TRBD1	many	TRBV11-2	TRBJ1-2
CASSTEGGSSYNSPLHF	TGTGCCAGCAGCACAGAGGGCGGAAGCTCCTATAATTCACCCCTCCACTTT	.	many	TRBV7-9	TRBJ1-6
CASRRTTGETQYF	TGTGCCAGCAGACGTACGACAGGAGAGACCCAGTACTTC	.	many	TRBV12-3/TRBV12-4	TRBJ2-5
CASSLRRANVLTF	TGTGCCAGCAGCCTACGGAGGGCCAACGTCCTGACTTTC	.	many	TRBV7-9	TRBJ2-6
CASSLYTDTQYF	TGTGCCAGCAGTCTTTACACAGATACGCAGTATTTT	.	many	TRBV12-3/TRBV12-4	TRBJ2-3
CSAPTRRIRETQYF	TGCAGTGCACCCACACGGAGGATCAGGGAGACCCAGTACTTC	.	many	TRBV20-1	TRBJ2-5
CASSEVTNTGELSF	TGCGCCAGCAGTGAAGTTACGAACACCGGGGAGCTGTCTTTT	.	many	TRBV10-2	TRBJ2-2
CASSARIQSGAPGTDTQYF	TGTGCCAGCAGTGCCCGTATTCAGTCAGGGGCTCCCGGGACAGATACGCAGTATTTT	.	many	TRBV25-1	TRBJ2-3
CASSERRLGTDTQYF	TGTGCCAGCAGTGAACGCAGGCTCGGCACAGATACGCAGTATTTT	.	few	TRBV6-1	TRBJ2-3
CASSAWTGSSYNEQFF	TGTGCCAGCAGCGCTTGGACAGGGAGCTCCTACAATGAGCAGTTCTTC	TRBD1	many	TRBV7-9	TRBJ2-1
CASSYRHDNQPQHF	TGTGCCAGCAGTTATAGACACGACAATCAGCCCCAGCATTTT	.	many	TRBV6-6	TRBJ1-5
CASSLAGEGITGELFF	TGTGCCAGCAGCCTAGCGGGGGAAGGAATTACCGGGGAGCTGTTTTTT	TRBD2	.	TRBV5-6	TRBJ2-2
CASSDRTGPRNIQYF	TGTGCCAGCAGCGATCGGACAGGGCCAAGGAACATTCAGTACTTC	TRBD1	few	TRBV5-5	TRBJ2-4
CASSVVPVHPDTQYF	TGTGCCAGCAGCGTAGTTCCAGTTCACCCAGATACGCAGTATTTT	.	many	TRBV9	TRBJ2-3
CASSQDRETQYF	TGTGCCAGCAGCCAGGACAGAGAGACCCAGTACTTC	.	many	TRBV7-2	TRBJ2-5
CASSQGPEDWYGKETQYF	TGTGCCAGCAGCCAAGGTCCTGAAGACTGGTACGGAAAAGAGACCCAGTACTTC	.	many	TRBV3-1	TRBJ2-5
CSALSPRETYEQYF	TGCAGTGCCCTATCTCCAAGAGAGACCTACGAGCAGTACTTC	.	many	TRBV20-1	TRBJ2-7
CASESRGGQYF	TGTGCCAGCGAATCTCGAGGGGGGCAGTACTTC	.	many	TRBV2	TRBJ2-7
CASSLTGVGEQFF	TGTGCCAGCAGCTTAACAGGGGTAGGCGAGCAGTTCTTC	TRBD1	many	TRBV11-3	TRBJ2-1
CASNRNTGELFF	TGTGCCAGCAACAGGAACACCGGGGAGCTGTTTTTT	.	many	TRBV5-6	TRBJ2-2
CASSLFTGRKETQYF	TGTGCCAGCTCACTCTTTACGGGTAGGAAAGAGACCCAGTACTTC	.	few	TRBV18	TRBJ2-5
CATGVEETQYF	TGTGCCACAGGGGTGGAAGAGACCCAGTACTTC	.	many	TRBV2	TRBJ2-5
CASYLAGGETQYF	TGTGCCAGTTATTTAGCGGGGGGGGAGACCCAGTACTTC	TRBD2	many	TRBV6-6	TRBJ2-5
CASSLGQYGYTF	TGCGCCAGCAGCTTAGGCCAGTATGGCTACACCTTC	.	many	TRBV5-1	TRBJ1-2
CASSLGQGPTDTQYF	TGCGCCAGCAGCTTAGGACAGGGACCCACAGATACGCAGTATTTT	TRBD1	many	TRBV5-1	TRBJ2-3
CSARVHRYTQYF	TGCAGTGCTAGAGTCCACAGGTATACGCAGTATTTT	.	many	TRBV20-1	TRBJ2-3
CSAWLDTGELFF	TGCAGTGCTTGGCTTGACACCGGGGAGCTGTTTTTT	.	many	TRBV20-1	TRBJ2-2
CSAPDRGQDGYTF	TGCAGTGCTCCGGACAGGGGGCAGGATGGCTACACCTTC	TRBD1	many	TRBV20-1	TRBJ1-2
CASSLQGSYEQYF	TGCGCCAGCAGCTTGCAGGGCTCCTACGAGCAGTACTTC	.	many	TRBV5-1	TRBJ2-7